This TCR beta chain emerged from a study of cytomegalovirus exposure and HLA in healthy donors. General study findings and limits: TCR beta chain V- and J-gene trimming was linked, in a later analysis, to a missense variant in DCLRE1C. Later on, an analysis found that several of the most significant clusters appeared to be linked to common viral pathogens, which included parvovirus B19.

As to this clone: What it binds is unknown.

Researchers ran the PCR with 60 Vbeta and 13 Jbeta primers. Clones were read by immunoSEQ multiplex PCR, and TCRdb kept only the in-frame ones, dropping some. The repertoire holds approximately 190,000 clones, with about 84% as singletons. This cohort consisted of healthy bone marrow donors. The CDR3 runs to 17 residues. V lost 1 base and J lost 1, with 14 bases in between. In germline, CDR1 is SGHVS, CDR2 FQNEAQ. The TCR sequence derives from a man aged 45-60 years in good health and CMV-seronegative. This chain connects TRBV7-8 to TRBJ1-5, with D possibly being TRBD1 (5 bases). The specimen sequenced was PBMCs. Here the CDR3 reads CASSLVPGERSNQPQHF. The CDR3 nucleotides read TGTGCCAGCAGCTTAGTACCGGGGGAGAGGAGCAATCAGCCCCAGCATTTT. Based on the CDR3 plus reference TRBV7-8 and TRBJ1-5, the full variable domain is GAGVSQSPRYKVAKRGQDVALRCDPISGHVSLFWYQQALGQGPEFLTYFQNEAQLDKSGLPSDRFFAERPEGSVSTLKIQRTQQEDSAVYLCASSLVPGERSNQPQHFGDGTRLSIL.